Below, 23 T cell receptor beta chains from the same sample are listed, as sequenced in a study of early T cells in non-severe SARS-CoV-2 infection. A single record per CDR3 protein comes from TCRdb applying MiXCR to the 5' RACE reads. Of about 89,000 distinct CDR3 sequences detected, under 15% appear once; the ten largest clones hold 0.5% to 0.75%. The sequenced sample consisted of whole blood. Receptors originate from an adult who was a healthcare worker with PCR-confirmed SARS-CoV-2 infection or an uninfected control (not recorded which).

This clonotype has a count of ten or more. The chain has TRBV15 and TRBJ1-1; D is unclear. The V gene lost 8 bases and the J gene lost 3 bases, with 19 bases spanning the gap. Germline loops: CDR1 LNHNV, CDR2 YYDKDF (reference sequence). CDR3 length: 15 amino acids. The CDR3 here is CATSLGPDGYTEAFF. CDR3 nucleotide sequence: TGTGCCACCTCCCTCGGGCCGGACGGTTACACTGAAGCTTTCTTT.

This clonotype has only a few counts. The rearrangement uses TRBV7-9 and TRBJ2-2, with a tentative D call TRBD2 (5 bases). Germline V gives CDR1 SEHNR, CDR2 FQNEAQ (reference sequence). Trimming removed 0 bases from V and 4 bases from J, with 15 bases in between. CDR3 size: 17 residues. The CDR3 sequence: CASSLARVWESTGELFF. The CDR3 bases are TGTGCCAGCAGCTTAGCCCGGGTTTGGGAGAGCACCGGGGAGCTGTTTTTT. Filled out from reference TRBV7-9 and TRBJ2-2, the complete variable domain reads DTGVSQNPRHKITKRGQNVTFRCDPISEHNRLYWYRQTLGQGPEFLTYFQNEAQLEKSRLLSDRFSAERPKGSFSTLEIQRTEQGDSAMYLCASSLARVWESTGELFFGEGSRLTVL.

This clonotype has a handful of counts. V and J are TRBV11-2 and TRBJ1-1; 8 nucleotides match TRBD1. V was pared by 4 bases and J by 1 base, with 2 bases of the junction left unmatched. Germline CDR1 is SGHAT and CDR2 is FQNNGV. The CDR3 is 14 amino acids. This CDR3 reads CASSSDRGNTEAFF. In DNA, the CDR3 is TGTGCCAGCAGCTCAGACAGGGGGAACACTGAAGCTTTCTTT. Filled out from reference TRBV11-2 and TRBJ1-1, the complete variable domain reads EAGVAQSPRYKIIEKRQSVAFWCNPISGHATLYWYQQILGQGPKLLIQFQNNGVVDDSQLPKDRFSAERLKGVDSTLKIQPAKLEDSAVYLCASSSDRGNTEAFFGQGTRLTVV.

This clonotype was seen many times. This chain links TRBV3-1 with TRBJ1-1; TRBD1 agrees at 8 bases. The CDR3 is made up of 16 amino acids. CDR1 LGHDT and CDR2 YNNKEL come from the germline V gene (reference sequence). J was trimmed by 4 bases and V by 4 bases; bases with no gene match: 11. The CDR3 reads CASSPILGQGATEAFF. The CDR3 DNA reads TGTGCCAGCAGCCCAATCCTAGGACAGGGTGCCACTGAAGCTTTCTTT.

This sequence joins TRBV7-6 and TRBJ2-3; D remains unclear. CDR1 is SGHVS, CDR2 FNYEAQ, per germline. The CDR3 contains 15 residues. V was trimmed by 5 bases and J by 4 bases, leaving 16 bases between them. The CDR3 bases are TGTGCCAGCAGCCTTAATAAGGGTGGGTCAGATACGCAGTATTTT. This translates into CASSLNKGGSDTQYF.

This clonotype was counted between two and nine times. The genes are TRBV7-6 and TRBJ2-6; TRBD1 aligns across 8 bases. The J segment lost 2 bases and the V segment lost 5 bases, leaving 2 bases of the junction unmatched. The CDR3 extends over 15 amino acids. Germline V lookup: CDR1 SGHVS, CDR2 FNYEAQ. CDR3 protein: CASSPDRAGANVLTF. The CDR3 DNA follows: TGTGCCAGCAGCCCGGACAGGGCTGGGGCCAACGTCCTGACTTTC.

The rearrangement joins TRBV7-9 to TRBJ1-1; no reliable D call. Looked up from germline, CDR1 is SEHNR and CDR2 is FQNEAQ (reference sequence). The V end lost 3 bases, the J end lost 6 bases, and 5 bases lay between the germline ends. The CDR3 loop spans 11 amino acids. This CDR3 reads CASSFASEAFF. The DNA of the CDR3 is TGTGCCAGCAGCTTCGCTTCTGAAGCTTTCTTT. The full variable domain, with the rest looked up from reference TRBV7-9 and TRBJ1-1, is DTGVSQNPRHKITKRGQNVTFRCDPISEHNRLYWYRQTLGQGPEFLTYFQNEAQLEKSRLLSDRFSAERPKGSFSTLEIQRTEQGDSAMYLCASSFASEAFFGQGTRLTVV.

The chain couples TRBV24-1 to TRBJ1-2; TRBD1 matches 9 bases. Germline trimming cut 5 bases from V and 3 bases from J; bases unmatched to any gene: 12. The germline CDR1 and CDR2 sequences are KGHDR and SFDVKD. There are 17 residues in the CDR3. The CDR3 DNA reads as TGTGCCACCAGTGCTCCCCTAGGGGGACAGGGTCACTATGGCTACACCTTC. It is translated as CATSAPLGGQGHYGYTF.

This clonotype was found many times. V gene TRBV5-1 combines with J gene TRBJ2-1; 8 nucleotides align to TRBD1. Germline CDR1 reads SGHRS; CDR2 reads YFSETQ. The CDR3 totals 11 residues. Trimming removed 5 bases from V and 14 bases from J; junction bases left unmatched: 6. CDR3 nucleotides: TGCGCCAGCAGTAAGGACAGGGAAGAGTTCTTC. It encodes CASSKDREEFF.

This clonotype has just a few counts. The V gene is TRBV5-1, the J gene TRBJ1-1; unclear D gene. The CDR3 is made up of 13 amino acids. V lost 2 bases, J lost 1 base, and 6 bases lay in between. Per germline, CDR1 SGHRS and CDR2 YFSETQ. CDR3 in amino acids: CASSLSENTEAFF. In DNA, the CDR3 is TGCGCCAGCAGCTTATCCGAGAACACTGAAGCTTTCTTT. Together with reference TRBV5-1 and TRBJ1-1, the CDR3 gives the full variable domain: KAGVTQTPRYLIKTRGQQVTLSCSPISGHRSVSWYQQTPGQGLQFLFEYFSETQRNKGNFPGRFSGRQFSNSRSEMNVSTLELGDSALYLCASSLSENTEAFFGQGTRLTVV.

Ten or more counts support this clonotype. CDR3 amino acids: CSARGQVQKKLFF. The CDR3 DNA sequence: TGCAGTGCTAGGGGCCAGGTTCAAAAAAAACTGTTTTTT. This chain links TRBV20-1 with TRBJ1-4; D ambiguous. CDR1 DFQATT and CDR2 SNEGSKA come from the germline V gene (reference sequence). The germline V and J ends were trimmed by 3 bases and 9 bases, with 14 bases remaining between them. This CDR3 region has 13 residues.

A note on this clonotype: At one end, the junction sequence differs from germline, possibly due to a read error. The CDR3 sequence: CASSYSTGDGHTF. The DNA for the CDR3 is TGTGCCAGCAGTTACTCGACAGGGGATGGCCACACCTTC. The V call is TRBV6-5, the J call TRBJ1-2; 8 bases line up with TRBD1. The CDR3 loop spans 13 amino acids. Germline CDR1 is MNHEY and CDR2 is SVGAGI.

The gene calls are TRBV2 and TRBJ2-3, with a weak D call TRBD2 (6 bases). Trimming left V 4 bases short and J 4 bases short, with 12 bases between. From germline, CDR1 is SNHLY and CDR2 FYNNEI. The CDR3 length is 14 residues. The CDR3 loop reads CASSVSRGPDTQYF. The CDR3 coding sequence is TGTGCCAGCAGTGTTTCGCGGGGCCCAGATACGCAGTATTTT.

The CDR3 loop reads CASSRVDYEQYV. The CDR3 bases are TGTGCCAGCAGCCGTGTAGACTACGAGCAGTACGTC. The chain is built from TRBV5-5 and TRBJ2-7; D is unresolved. Trimming removed 4 bases from V and 3 bases from J, with 8 bases in between. Germline V gene lookup returns CDR1 SGHKS and CDR2 YYEKEE (reference sequence). This CDR3 is built from 12 residues.

This clonotype was found a few times. This chain joins TRBV27 and TRBJ2-1; the D gene is possibly TRBD1 (6 bases). The germline CDR1 and CDR2 sequences are MNHEY and SMNVEV (reference sequence). The CDR3 loop spans 15 amino acids. The V and J ends lost 2 bases and 4 bases respectively, with 12 bases between them. The CDR3 DNA follows: TGTGCCAGCAGTTTACCAGGGGCTGGGTACAATGAGCAGTTCTTC. This encodes CASSLPGAGYNEQFF.

This clonotype has more than one count but fewer than ten. The chain joins TRBV5-1 to TRBJ2-5; 8 bases are a match to TRBD1. CDR3 size: 14 residues. The junction had 6 bases not matched to a gene; V was cut back by 4 bases and J by 4 bases. Germline CDR1 SGHRS, CDR2 YFSETQ. CDR3 region: CASSKGQGAETQYF. CDR3 bases: TGCGCCAGCAGCAAAGGACAGGGTGCAGAGACCCAGTACTTC. The full variable domain, rest sourced from reference TRBV5-1 and TRBJ2-5, is KAGVTQTPRYLIKTRGQQVTLSCSPISGHRSVSWYQQTPGQGLQFLFEYFSETQRNKGNFPGRFSGRQFSNSRSEMNVSTLELGDSALYLCASSKGQGAETQYFGPGTRLLVL.

The gene calls are TRBV7-9 and TRBJ2-3; 11 nucleotides agree with TRBD1. The trim removed 5 bases at V and 0 bases at J, leaving 10 bases unmatched. Germline lookup yields CDR1 SEHNR and CDR2 FQNEAQ (reference sequence). The CDR3 has 18 residues. The CDR3 reads CASSRGTGGRPSTDTQYF. CDR3 nucleotide sequence: TGTGCCAGCAGCCGGGGGACAGGGGGGCGGCCCAGCACAGATACGCAGTATTTT.

This clonotype was seen only a few times. The genes are TRBV19 and TRBJ1-5; D not certain. Germline CDR1 reads LNHDA; CDR2 reads SQIVND (reference sequence). The CDR3 extends over 14 amino acids. The V end was cut by 0 bases, the J end by 5 bases, with 8 bases between. DNA of the CDR3: TGTGCCAGTAGTATAGAAGCGGGCGATCAGCCCCAGCATTTT. Its protein is CASSIEAGDQPQHF.

This clonotype was seen a few times. The gene calls are TRBV5-1 and TRBJ1-1; D is possibly TRBD1 (6 bases). Deletions cut 2 bases from V and 8 bases from J, with 16 bases between. The CDR3 length is 14 residues. Germline loops: CDR1 SGHRS, CDR2 YFSETQ. The DNA for the CDR3 is TGCGCCAGCAGCTTACAGGGCAGGTCTGTCGAAGCTTTCTTT. As protein: CASSLQGRSVEAFF.

The chain employs TRBV25-1 and TRBJ1-2; D call uncertain. Germline assignment: CDR1 MGHDK and CDR2 SYGVNS. CDR3 length: 13 amino acids. V was trimmed by 2 bases and J by 7 bases, leaving 11 bases between them. CDR3 in DNA: TGTGCCAGCAGTGAAGGGCGCCCCCGTGGCTACACCTTC. Translating gives CASSEGRPRGYTF.

CDR3 sequence: CASSLARDSLLDEQYV. For the CDR3, the DNA is TGTGCCAGCAGCTTAGCACGGGACTCCTTACTCGACGAGCAGTACGTC. V gene TRBV7-8 combines with J gene TRBJ2-7; perhaps TRBD2 as D (6 bases). This CDR3 comprises 16 residues. V gave up 0 bases and J gave up 5 bases, with 17 bases separating them. CDR1 and CDR2 (germline): SGHVS, FQNEAQ.

CDR3 protein: CASSLLDTAYEQYV. The CDR3 region has the DNA TGTGCCAGCAGCTTATTAGATACTGCCTACGAGCAGTACGTC. The chain uses TRBV7-2 and TRBJ2-7; D is ambiguous. Germline assignment: CDR1 SGHTA and CDR2 FQGNSA. V was trimmed by 2 bases and J by 2 bases, leaving 10 bases between them. This CDR3 has 14 amino acids.

This clonotype was seen repeatedly, ten times or more. V is TRBV6-6 and J is TRBJ1-6; 7 nucleotides align to TRBD1. The J segment lost 13 bases and the V segment lost 5 bases, leaving 8 bases of the junction unmatched. The germline gives CDR1 MNHNY, CDR2 SVGAGI (reference sequence). This CDR3 contains 13 residues. The CDR3, as DNA: TGTGCCAGCAGTCAACAACAGGGGCATCCCCTCCACTTT. Translation: CASSQQQGHPLHF.